These T cell receptor beta chains were read from a single sample in a study of cytomegalovirus exposure and HLA in healthy donors. Clones were read by immunoSEQ multiplex PCR, and TCRdb kept only the in-frame ones, dropping some. The sample carries about 190,000 clones, approximately 85% recorded once. Material: PBMCs. These receptors all come from a woman in her late teens or twenties in good health and CMV-seronegative. The CDR3 runs from the conserved cysteine through the conserved F or W. The listing skips clone size in some rows; elsewhere it reads once, few, many or a size class.

>TRBV5-1|TRBJ1-2|once
CASREDAGIWGYTF
>TRBV7-8|TRBJ1-6|once
CASSLGSQGNNSPLHF
>TRBV5-1|TRBJ1-4|NA
CASSLPGMDEKLFF
>TRBV6-6|TRBJ2-1|NA
CASSLPTSNEQFF
>TRBV2|TRBJ1-6|NA
CASRTDSSYNSPLHF
>TRBV6-1|TRBJ1-2|NA
CASSGGQGIGYTF
>TRBV5-4|TRBJ2-7|NA
CASSLAQPGYYEQYF
>TRBV7-8|TRBJ2-7|few
CASSERTGAYEQYF
>TRBV4-1|TRBJ1-4|NA
CASSPEYVGGVEKLFF
>TRBV5-1|TRBJ2-4|few
CASSLVAGLAKNIQYF
>TRBV7-3|TRBJ2-7|NA
CASSLGAYPYEQYF
>TRBV25-1|TRBJ1-1|NA
CASSGLAGGPKPNTEAFF
>TRBV10-3|TRBJ2-7|NA
CAISGQGQQQYF
>TRBV6-5|TRBJ2-1|once
CASSYTGRSSYNEQFF
>TRBV15|TRBJ2-5|NA
CATSREWGEGETQYF
>TRBV27|TRBJ2-1|NA
CASSPLAGVNNEQFF
>TRBV18|TRBJ1-5|NA
CASSPQTSQNNQPQHF
>TRBV7-3|TRBJ2-1|NA
CASSPGLAGMDEQFF
>TRBV11-2|TRBJ2-1|NA
CASSFVRGDSYNEQFF
>TRBV6-1|TRBJ2-5|NA
CASSEASGSRETQYF
>TRBV7-9|TRBJ2-7|NA
CASSPSPAGGQYF
>TRBV6-5|TRBJ1-1|NA
CASSYYRGLPSEAFF
>TRBV9|TRBJ2-3|once
CASSVEGGLSTDTQYF
>TRBV12-5|TRBJ2-7|NA
CASSPLGPYEQYF
>TRBV7-8|TRBJ2-1|NA
CASSLGLAGGDNEQFF
>TRBV5-4|TRBJ1-1|NA
CASSQDRVTLYTEAFF
>TRBV27|TRBJ1-3|NA
CASSFRGLPGNTIYF
>TRBV6-7|TRBJ1-2|NA
CASSYPSSGFGYTF
>TRBV29-1|TRBJ2-2|few
CSVVGDSPTGELFF
>TRBV28|TRBJ2-7|few
CASSLPGGQREQYF